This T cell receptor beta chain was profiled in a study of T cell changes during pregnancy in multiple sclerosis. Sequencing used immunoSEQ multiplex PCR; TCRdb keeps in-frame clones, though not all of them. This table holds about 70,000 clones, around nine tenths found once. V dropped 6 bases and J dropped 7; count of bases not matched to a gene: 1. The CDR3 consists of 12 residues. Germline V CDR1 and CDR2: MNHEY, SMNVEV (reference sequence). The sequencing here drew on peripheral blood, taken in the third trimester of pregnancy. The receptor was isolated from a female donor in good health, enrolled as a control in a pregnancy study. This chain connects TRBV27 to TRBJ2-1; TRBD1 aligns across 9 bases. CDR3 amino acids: CASRDRGNEQFF. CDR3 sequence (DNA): TGTGCCAGCAGGGACAGGGGTAATGAGCAGTTCTTC.